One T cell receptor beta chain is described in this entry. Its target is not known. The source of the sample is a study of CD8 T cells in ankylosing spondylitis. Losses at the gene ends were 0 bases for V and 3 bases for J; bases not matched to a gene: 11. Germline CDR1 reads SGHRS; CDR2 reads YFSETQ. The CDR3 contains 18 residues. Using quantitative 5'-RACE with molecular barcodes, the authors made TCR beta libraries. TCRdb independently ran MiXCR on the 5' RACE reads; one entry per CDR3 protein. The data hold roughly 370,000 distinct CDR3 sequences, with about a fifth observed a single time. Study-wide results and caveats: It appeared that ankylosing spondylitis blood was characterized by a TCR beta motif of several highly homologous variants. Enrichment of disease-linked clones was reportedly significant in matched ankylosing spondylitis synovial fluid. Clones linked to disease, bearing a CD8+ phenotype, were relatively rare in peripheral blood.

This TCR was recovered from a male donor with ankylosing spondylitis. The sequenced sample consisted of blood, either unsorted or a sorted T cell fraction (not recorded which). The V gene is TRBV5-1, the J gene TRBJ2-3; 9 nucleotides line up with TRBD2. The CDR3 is CASSLGAIAGVGTDTQYF. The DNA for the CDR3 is TGCGCCAGCAGCTTGGGGGCGATAGCGGGAGTGGGGACAGATACGCAGTATTTT.